The present TCR beta chain was sequenced within a study of Graves' ophthalmopathy and Graves' hyperthyroidism. Study conclusions and caveats: The study's model predicted ophthalmopathy progression at 70.59% sensitivity and about 72% specificity. Detection in blood was also observed for most expanded thyroid clonotypes above 0.001 frequency.

Many counts were recorded for this clonotype. Its antigen is still unknown. The TCR beta CDR3 regions underwent amplification from RNA transcripts. Scientists carried out first-round RT-PCR using HTBI primers and then a second-round multiplex PCR. TCRdb fed the multiplex PCR reads into MiXCR, producing one record per CDR3 protein. The top ten hold approximately 3.2% of the sample, which has approximately 380,000 distinct CDR3 sequences, around 21% seen once. Sampling approximately 10 ml of fresh peripheral blood provided the PBMCs. This CDR3 contains 16 residues. Germline V CDR1 and CDR2: SGHRS, YFSETQ. Germline trimming cut 4 bases from V and 4 bases from J; bases unmatched to any gene: 12.

Sequencing input: peripheral blood. The rearrangement joins TRBV5-1 to TRBJ2-7, with TRBD1 matching over 9 bases. This TCR was sampled from a woman aged 18 to 35 with stable Graves' hyperthyroidism. CDR3 in DNA: TGCGCCAGCAGCCCCTCCGGGACAGGGATAATTTACGAGCAGTACTTC. It is translated as CASSPSGTGIIYEQYF.